The next 21 T cell receptor beta chains were all read from a single sample in a study of T cell clonality in common variable immunodeficiency. Study results and limitations: Common variable immunodeficiency TCR beta sequences reportedly had fewer deletions and N-nucleotide insertions.

The protocol was immunoSEQ multiplex PCR, while the TCRdb copy is restricted to in-frame clones and leaves out a portion. The data show about 5,300 clones, with none appearing a single time. No antigen has been assigned to these receptors. The sequencing sample was made of peripheral blood mononuclear cells. Receptors originate from a human donor with common variable immunodeficiency.

A word on this clone: The sequenced fragment ends 3 residues before the CDR3 boundary, so the rest is inferred from the germline J gene. The V call is TRBV19, the J call TRBJ1-4, with unresolved D. This CDR3 comprises 14 residues. Trimming left V 3 bases short and J 0 bases short, with 5 bases between. Per germline, CDR1 LNHDA and CDR2 SQIVND (reference sequence). The CDR3 bases that were read are TGTGCCAGTAGTATTCAGACAACTAATGAAAAA. Translated: CASSIQTTNEK. The entire CDR3 protein is CASSIQTTNEKLFF.

This clone was counted many times. The read terminates 3 residues before the CDR3 end, so the remaining end is supplied by the germline J gene. The chain carries TRBV6-4 and TRBJ1-1, with 7 bases aligning to TRBD1. The CDR3 length is 12 residues. Germline CDR1 is MRHNA and CDR2 is SNTAGT. The junction had 3 bases not matched to a gene; V was cut back by 8 bases and J by 3 bases. CDR3 DNA (partial): TGTGCCAGCGGAACAGGGGACACTGAA. Its translation: CASGTGDTE. From start to end, the CDR3 is CASGTGDTEAFF.

Regarding this clone: The observed sequence ends 3 residues before the CDR3 terminus, with the missing tail filled in from the germline J gene. The chain recombines TRBV7-9 with TRBJ2-7, with TRBD1 identical over 10 bases. The CDR3 loop spans 15 amino acids. Trimming took 4 bases from V and 5 from J; bases not matched to a gene: 8. Per the germline V gene, CDR1 is SEHNR and CDR2 is FQNEAQ (reference sequence). The sequenced CDR3 bases are TGTGCCAGCAGCTCACCGGGACAGGGGATCCACGAG. Amino acids: CASSSPGQGIHE. The whole CDR3 sequence is CASSSPGQGIHEQYF.

Many counts were recorded for this clone. The sequenced part of the CDR3 DNA is TGCGCCAGCAGCGTGGACAGTCCCTACAATGAG. It is translated as CASSVDSPYNE. Given in full, the CDR3 is CASSVDSPYNEQFF. The chain links TRBV5-1 to TRBJ2-1, with D possibly being TRBD1 (6 bases). The read falls 3 residues short of the CDR3 end, and the missing part is taken from the germline J gene. The CDR3 runs to 14 residues. Trimming cost V 4 bases and J 2 bases, with 10 bases left between them. Germline-derived CDR1 and CDR2 are SGHRS and YFSETQ. Looking up the rest from reference TRBV5-1 and TRBJ2-1 gives the full variable domain: KAGVTQTPRYLIKTRGQQVTLSCSPISGHRSVSWYQQTPGQGLQFLFEYFSETQRNKGNFPGRFSGRQFSNSRSEMNVSTLELGDSALYLCASSVDSPYNEQFFGPGTRLTVL.

In this sample, this clone turned up a few times. Sequencing ends 3 residues short of the CDR3 end; the germline J gene provides the rest. The rearrangement joins TRBV10-2 to TRBJ2-7, with a weak D call TRBD1 (5 bases). This CDR3 has 14 residues. Trimming took 7 bases from V and 1 from J, leaving 14 bases between them. Germline CDR1 WSHSY, CDR2 SAAADI. The CDR3 spells CASKGNRRSYEQYF. CDR3 bases read: TGCGCCAGCAAAGGGAACAGGAGATCCTACGAG.

In its sample, this clone was seen a few times. The read ends 3 residues before the CDR3 terminus; that terminus is restored from the germline J gene. This rearrangement joins TRBV13 to TRBJ2-2; 8 bases line up with TRBD2. CDR3 length: 17 amino acids. Germline CDR1 and CDR2: PRHDT and FYEKMQ (reference sequence). The junction had 13 bases not matched to a gene; V was cut back by 5 bases and J by 5 bases. The DNA read from the CDR3 is TGTGCCAGCAGCCCCGGGACTAACGGGAGGGAGACCGGGGAG. Amino acid sequence: CASSPGTNGRETGE. The entire CDR3 protein is CASSPGTNGRETGELFF.

Incomplete CDR3 DNA: TGTGCCAGTAGCCCTGTTGACAGGCAAGAGACC. This translates into CASSPVDRQET. The entire CDR3 sequence reads CASSPVDRQETQYF. The J gene is TRBJ2-5, the V gene TRBV19; possibly TRBD1 for D (6 bases). Read coverage stops 3 residues before the CDR3 terminus; the germline J gene supplies the remainder. Trimming took off 6 bases at V and 2 bases at J, with 13 bases between the two ends. The CDR3 totals 14 residues. CDR1 is LNHDA and CDR2 is SQIVND in the germline V gene (reference sequence).

There are many counts of this clone. The sequenced part of the CDR3 DNA is TGTGCCAGCAGCTTGGCTAGCGGGGTTTACAATGAG. Translation: CASSLASGVYNE. The full CDR3 protein is CASSLASGVYNEQFF. The rearrangement joins TRBV5-8 to TRBJ2-1, with TRBD2 matching 9 bases. The read falls 3 residues short of the CDR3 end, and the missing part is taken from the germline J gene. With 0 bases clipped from V and 4 bases from J, the junction kept 2 bases outside the gene matches. CDR1 SGHTS and CDR2 YDEGEE come from the germline V gene. This CDR3 is built from 15 residues.

As concerns this clone: The CDR3 end is not reached by the read, which stops 3 residues before it; the germline J gene fills it in. The genes are TRBV18 and TRBJ1-2, with a possible D match to TRBD1 (6 bases). V was trimmed by 6 bases and J by 0 bases, leaving 11 bases between them. This CDR3 contains 14 residues. Per the germline V gene, CDR1 is KGHSH and CDR2 is LQKENI. The CDR3 reads CASSRGQTNYGYTF. The covered CDR3 bases are TGTGCCAGCTCCCGAGGACAGACTAACTATGGC.

This clone is categorized as medium-sized. The read is 3 residues too short to cover the CDR3 end, so that end is filled in from the germline J gene. The rearrangement uses TRBV6-1 and TRBJ2-7; D might be TRBD1 (6 bases). Trimming removed 1 base at V and 6 bases at J, with 10 bases between. Germline values: CDR1 MNHNS, CDR2 SASEGT. This CDR3 is 13 amino acids long. CDR3 amino acids: CASSEVGATEQYF. CDR3 bases read: TGTGCCAGCAGTGAAGTGGGGGCTACCGAG.

This clone turned up a few times. The read halts 3 residues ahead of the CDR3 end, with the missing end drawn from the germline J gene. This chain links TRBV18 with TRBJ2-2, with D possibly TRBD2 on 5 matching bases. CDR1 and CDR2 (germline): KGHSH, LQKENI. This CDR3 is built from 15 residues. V dropped 2 bases and J dropped 6 bases, with 13 bases sitting between them. Incomplete CDR3 DNA: TGTGCCAGCTCACCAGAGGACTCAGGCGCCGGGGAG. Translation: CASSPEDSGAGE. The whole CDR3 is CASSPEDSGAGELFF.

A word on this clone: The CDR3 is cut off 3 residues early in the read; its end comes from the germline J gene. The chain uses TRBV18 and TRBJ2-1; 7 bases line up with TRBD2. The CDR3 is made up of 12 amino acids. J gave up 7 bases and V 3 bases, and 0 bases lay outside the gene matches. Germline values: CDR1 KGHSH, CDR2 LQKENI. CDR3 amino acids: CASSPGGNEQFF. CDR3 DNA, as far as it was read: TGTGCCAGCTCACCGGGGGGGAATGAG.

This clone was recorded at least ten times. The CDR3 DNA, read in part, is TGTGCCAGCAGTTGGGGACTGGACTACGAG. Translated: CASSWGLDYE. The whole CDR3 protein reads CASSWGLDYEQYF. The V and J genes are TRBV12-3 or TRBV12-4 and TRBJ2-7; D possibly corresponds to TRBD2 (6 bases). The CDR3 end is not reached by the read, which stops 3 residues before it; the germline J gene fills it in. The CDR3 has 13 residues. Trimming removed 4 bases at V and 3 bases at J, with 10 bases between.

This clone was observed a handful of times. The DNA ends 3 residues before the CDR3 does, and the rest of the CDR3 is filled in from the germline J gene. This same CDR3 is encoded by further DNA sequences in the sample. The gene calls are TRBV7-8 and TRBJ1-5; possibly TRBD1 for D (6 bases). V lost 1 base, J lost 1 base, and 8 bases lay in between. CDR3 size: 15 residues. Per the germline V gene, CDR1 is SGHVS and CDR2 is FQNEAQ. The CDR3 sequence: CASSLDRVSNQPQHF. CDR3 DNA, as far as it was read: TGTGCCAGCAGCTTAGACAGGGTGAGCAATCAGCCC.

This clone was seen more than once but under ten times. Read data end 3 residues before the CDR3 end; the end is taken from the germline J gene. The chain is built from TRBV7-2 and TRBJ2-5; 9 positions match TRBD1. This CDR3 has 15 residues. The germline V gene has CDR1 SGHTA and CDR2 FQGNSA. With V trimmed by 0 bases and J by 3 bases, 2 bases remained unmatched. The CDR3 region is CASSLAWDREETQYF. CDR3 DNA, as far as it was read: TGTGCCAGCAGCTTAGCGTGGGACAGGGAAGAGACC. Filled out from reference TRBV7-2 and TRBJ2-5, the complete variable domain reads GAGVSQSPSNKVTEKGKDVELRCDPISGHTALYWYRQSLGQGLEFLIYFQGNSAPDKSGLPSDRFSAERTGGSVSTLTIQRTQQEDSAVYLCASSLAWDREETQYFGPGTRLLVL.

On this clone: The observed sequence ends 3 residues before the CDR3 terminus, with the missing tail filled in from the germline J gene. The chain is built from TRBV7-2 and TRBJ2-1, with D unresolved. The germline V gene encodes CDR1 SGHTA and CDR2 FQGNSA. The CDR3 has 11 amino acids. V lost 4 bases and J lost 7, with 5 bases in between. CDR3 bases read: TGTGCCAGCAGCTCTTCTAATGAG. This sequence encodes CASSSSNE. The full CDR3 sequence reads CASSSSNEQFF. Drawing the rest from reference TRBV7-2 and TRBJ2-1, the complete variable domain is GAGVSQSPSNKVTEKGKDVELRCDPISGHTALYWYRQSLGQGLEFLIYFQGNSAPDKSGLPSDRFSAERTGGSVSTLTIQRTQQEDSAVYLCASSSSNEQFFGPGTRLTVL.

As regards this clone: The read terminates 3 residues ahead of where the CDR3 ends, so the germline J gene completes it. This chain connects TRBV7-2 to TRBJ1-2; D may be TRBD1 (6 bases). Germline-derived CDR1 and CDR2 are SGHTA and FQGNSA. Trimming took 1 base from V and 4 from J, leaving 10 bases between them. The CDR3 spans 14 residues. Incomplete CDR3 DNA: TGTGCCAGCAGCTTAGACCAGGGGATCTATGGC. It specifies CASSLDQGIYG. The CDR3, in full, reads CASSLDQGIYGYTF.

A note on this clone: With the read ending 3 residues before the CDR3 end, the germline J gene is used to fill in that end. V usage is TRBV7-2 and J usage is TRBJ2-1, with 7 positions matching TRBD1. CDR1 and CDR2 from the germline V gene are SGHTA and FQGNSA. This CDR3 has 15 residues. V dropped 5 bases and J dropped 2; count of bases not matched to a gene: 6. CDR3 bases read: TGTGCCAGCAGCGTACAAGGGGGCCCCTACAATGAG. Its translation is CASSVQGGPYNE. The full CDR3 sequence reads CASSVQGGPYNEQFF. Looking up the rest from reference TRBV7-2 and TRBJ2-1 gives the full variable domain: GAGVSQSPSNKVTEKGKDVELRCDPISGHTALYWYRQSLGQGLEFLIYFQGNSAPDKSGLPSDRFSAERTGGSVSTLTIQRTQQEDSAVYLCASSVQGGPYNEQFFGPGTRLTVL.

On this clone: Coverage ceases 3 residues before the CDR3 finishes, and the germline J gene fills in the end. J is TRBJ2-5 and V is TRBV5-1; D is possibly TRBD1 (6 bases). This CDR3 has 14 residues. V gave up 0 bases and J gave up 1 base, with 7 bases separating them. The germline V gene encodes CDR1 SGHRS and CDR2 YFSETQ. CDR3 DNA, as far as it was read: TGCGCCAGCAGCTTGGGGGGGCGCCAAGAGACC. Its translation is CASSLGGRQET. From start to end, the CDR3 is CASSLGGRQETQYF.

The sample holds a few counts of this clone. The read falls 3 residues short of the CDR3 end, and the missing part is taken from the germline J gene. This chain connects TRBV5-1 to TRBJ2-7, with TRBD1 matching 7 bases. CDR3 length: 12 amino acids. The V gene end was trimmed by 7 bases and the J gene end by 6 bases; junction bases not matched to a gene: 7. From germline, CDR1 is SGHRS and CDR2 YFSETQ. The CDR3 bases that were read are TGCGCCAGCGCAACGGACAGGCGCGAG. It translates to CASATDRRE. The complete CDR3 protein is CASATDRREQYF.

This clone qualifies as large (0.1 to 1%). The read stops 3 residues short of the end of the CDR3; the missing end is completed from the germline J gene. V and J are TRBV20-1 and TRBJ2-1, with TRBD2 matching 10 bases. The germline V gene encodes CDR1 DFQATT and CDR2 SNEGSKA (reference sequence). The V segment lost 4 bases and the J segment 2 bases; nucleotides outside the gene matches: 11. The CDR3 sequence is 17 residues long. The CDR3 protein is CSAMTRPSGSAYNEQFF. CDR3 DNA (partial): TGCAGTGCTATGACGAGACCTAGCGGGAGCGCCTACAATGAG.